The following is a T cell receptor (beta chain) sequence with its context. Its antigen is not yet known. No base qualities exist here, and no much larger clone lies one base off it. V is cut by 6 bases and J by 1 base, and the space between the germline ends is 9 bases. From the cysteine up to the phenylalanine, the CDR3 has a length of 14 residues. Only CDR3 DNA remains: 42 bases, in frame from the first base. These data are taken from a study of response to subunit inactivated influenza vaccine (dated by TCRdb to 2016 to 2019). At the level of the whole study: Deep quantitative profiling of the T cell receptor repertoire was used in the study to follow responses to a trivalent subunit inactivated influenza vaccine. Study-level results and caveats: The authors suggested that each seasonal influenza vaccination may recruit only a limited number of new T cells.

Library prep was done by RT-PCR. Sequencing was performed on an Illumina HiSeq 2500. TCRdb reworked the public reads: Q25 trimming with fastp, MiXCR clone assembly, productive beta chains retained. Each record represents a unique CDR3 protein, reported with the most common genes and DNA among its rows. Counted in this sample were 750,000 to 850,000 distinct CDR3 sequences; roughly 20% of them appeared once. The top ten hold around 9.9% of the sample. The receptor's source is a man in his fifties who received an inactivated influenza vaccine. Donor details come from another sample of the same person, matched by shared clones. Sequencing used PBMCs from blood, obtained about 5 days after vaccination. The chain joins TRBV12-3 or TRBV12-4 to TRBJ1-4; the D segment cannot be called with confidence. The base sequence is TGTGCCAGCAGCTCCGATGGAACTAATGAAAAACTGTTTTTT. This gives the protein CASSSDGTNEKLFF.